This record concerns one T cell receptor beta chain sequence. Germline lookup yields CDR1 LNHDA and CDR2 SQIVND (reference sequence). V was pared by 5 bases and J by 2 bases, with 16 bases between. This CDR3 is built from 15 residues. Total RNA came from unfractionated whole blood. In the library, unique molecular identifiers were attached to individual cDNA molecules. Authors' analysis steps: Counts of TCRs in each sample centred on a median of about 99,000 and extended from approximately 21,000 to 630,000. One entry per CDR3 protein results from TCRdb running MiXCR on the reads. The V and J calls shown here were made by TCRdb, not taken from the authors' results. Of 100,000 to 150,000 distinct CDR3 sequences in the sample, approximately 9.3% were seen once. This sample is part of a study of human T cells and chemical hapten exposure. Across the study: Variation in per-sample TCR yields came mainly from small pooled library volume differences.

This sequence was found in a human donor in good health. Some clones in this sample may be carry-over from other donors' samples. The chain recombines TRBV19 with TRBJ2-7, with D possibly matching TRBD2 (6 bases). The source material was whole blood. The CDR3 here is CASSPPGGVAYEQYF. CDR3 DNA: TGTGCCAGTAGTCCCCCAGGCGGGGTCGCCTACGAGCAGTACTTC.